The 31 T cell receptor beta chains below were found in one sample sequenced in a study of blood T cell repertoires in COVID-19. Assay used: immunoSEQ multiplex PCR; TCRdb lists only in-frame clones, some missing. The profile shows 210,000 or so clones, roughly 81% of them singletons. The sample consisted of peripheral blood. All receptors derive from a woman aged 45-65 years with active or convalescent COVID-19.

The chain joins TRBV19 to TRBJ1-1; 11 bases are a match to TRBD1. This CDR3 has 13 residues. Trimming took 3 bases from V and 10 from J; bases not matched to a gene: 4. The germline V gene has CDR1 LNHDA and CDR2 SQIVND (reference sequence). The DNA for the CDR3 is TGTGCCAGTAGTATCGGACAGGGGGCGGCAGCTTTCTTT. Encoded protein: CASSIGQGAAAFF.

The chain couples TRBV5-1 to TRBJ1-1, with D unclear. This CDR3 region has 11 residues. Germline values: CDR1 SGHRS, CDR2 YFSETQ. Trimming cost V 3 bases and J 7 bases, with 7 bases left between them. CDR3: CASSSGIEAFF. CDR3 coding DNA: TGCGCCAGCAGCTCCGGGATTGAAGCTTTCTTT. Together with reference TRBV5-1 and TRBJ1-1, the CDR3 gives the full variable domain: KAGVTQTPRYLIKTRGQQVTLSCSPISGHRSVSWYQQTPGQGLQFLFEYFSETQRNKGNFPGRFSGRQFSNSRSEMNVSTLELGDSALYLCASSSGIEAFFGQGTRLTVV.

There are a few counts of this clone. The chain has TRBV2 and TRBJ1-2; maybe TRBD1 (5 bases). The germline V gene encodes CDR1 SNHLY and CDR2 FYNNEI. This CDR3 contains 12 residues. V lost 4 bases, J lost 6 bases, and 9 bases lay in between. CDR3 amino acids: CASSARGHGYTF. The CDR3 nucleotides read TGTGCCAGCAGTGCAAGGGGTCATGGCTACACCTTC. The whole variable domain, filled in from reference TRBV2 and TRBJ1-2, reads EPEVTQTPSHQVTQMGQEVILRCVPISNHLYFYWYRQILGQKVEFLVSFYNNEISEKSEIFDDQFSVERPDGSNFTLKIRSTKLEDSAMYFCASSARGHGYTFGSGTRLTVV.

This CDR3 is CASSHWDRADYGYTF. The CDR3 nucleotides read TGTGCCAGCAGCCACTGGGACAGGGCGGACTATGGCTACACCTTC. This rearrangement joins TRBV3-1 (or the pseudogene TRBV3-2) to TRBJ1-2, with 9 bases matching TRBD1. The trim removed 3 bases at V and 3 bases at J, leaving 5 bases unmatched. The CDR3 extends over 15 amino acids. Germline V lookup: CDR1 LGHDT, CDR2 YNNKEL (reference sequence).

The V and J genes are TRBV6-4 and TRBJ2-1; 11 bases line up with TRBD1. Germline V gene sequence: CDR1 MRHNA, CDR2 SNTAGT. This CDR3 is 14 amino acids long. The V gene end was trimmed by 6 bases and the J gene end by 7 bases; junction bases not matched to a gene: 5. In DNA, the CDR3 is TGTGCCAGCAGAAGGACAGGGGGCGGGAATGAGCAGTTCTTC. Its protein product is CASRRTGGGNEQFF.

The J gene is TRBJ2-7, the V gene TRBV5-6; maybe TRBD2 (5 bases). Trimming took off 4 bases at V and 0 bases at J, with 11 bases between the two ends. The germline gives CDR1 SGHDT, CDR2 YYEEEE. The CDR3 covers 14 residues. CDR3 sequence (DNA): TGTGCCAGCAGCCCAGAGCGGCCCTCCTACGAGCAGTACTTC. It codes for CASSPERPSYEQYF.

The count of this clone is one. The gene calls are TRBV29-1 and TRBJ1-1; D perhaps matches TRBD1 (6 bases). CDR1 and CDR2 (germline): SQVTM, ANQGSEA. V dropped 3 bases and J dropped 11 bases, with 16 bases sitting between them. The length of the CDR3 is 12 residues. The CDR3 loop reads CSVEKGDRSAFF. The CDR3 region has the DNA TGCAGCGTTGAGAAAGGAGACAGGAGCGCTTTCTTT. Full variable domain (remainder filled in from reference TRBV29-1 and TRBJ1-1): SAVISQKPSRDICQRGTSLTIQCQVDSQVTMMFWYRQQPGQSLTLIATANQGSEATYESGFVIDKFPISRPNLTFSTLTVSNMSPEDSSIYLCSVEKGDRSAFFGQGTRLTVV.

The CDR3 here is CASSALRGNTEAFF. CDR3 coding DNA: TGTGCCAGCAGCGCGCTACGCGGGAACACTGAAGCTTTCTTT. V and J are TRBV3-1 (or the pseudogene TRBV3-2) and TRBJ1-1; D not resolved. V shed 5 bases and J shed 1 base, with 11 bases lying between them. CDR1 is LGHDT, CDR2 YNNKEL, per germline (reference sequence). This CDR3 has 14 residues.

The genes are TRBV4-1 and TRBJ2-1; TRBD2 agrees at 7 bases. CDR1 MGHRA and CDR2 YSYEKL come from the germline V gene. CDR3 length: 17 residues. After removal of 1 base from V and 5 bases from J, the junction contained 11 bases not matched to a gene. In DNA, the CDR3 is TGCGCCAGCAGCCAAGGCCACCCGACGGGGGGTAACAATGAGCAGTTCTTC. Translation gives CASSQGHPTGGNNEQFF.

This clone was seen a handful of times. The CDR3 loop reads CASSSRAGPTEAFF. The CDR3 nucleotides read TGTGCCAGCAGCTCCCGGGCGGGGCCCACTGAAGCTTTCTTT. The chain uses TRBV5-6 and TRBJ1-1, with a tentative D call TRBD1 (5 bases). V dropped 3 bases and J dropped 4 bases, with 13 bases sitting between them. Germline CDR1 reads SGHDT; CDR2 reads YYEEEE. The CDR3 contains 14 residues.

This clone is a singleton in its sample. The chain carries TRBV5-4 and TRBJ1-3; D is undetermined. Germline loops: CDR1 SGHNT, CDR2 YYREEE (reference sequence). The CDR3 runs 16 residues. Trimming left V 2 bases short and J 4 bases short, with 16 bases between. In nucleotides, the CDR3 is TGTGCCAGCAGCTTCGCTACAGCTCGTGGGGGAAACACCATATATTTT. This codes for CASSFATARGGNTIYF.

The table lists this clone with a count of one. The genes are TRBV3-1 (or the pseudogene TRBV3-2) and TRBJ2-7, with 7 bases fitting TRBD2. With V trimmed by 2 bases and J by 3 bases, 7 bases remained unmatched. Germline CDR1 reads LGHDT; CDR2 reads YNNKEL (reference sequence). CDR3 length: 15 residues. The CDR3 coding sequence is TGTGCCAGCAGCCAATCCGGCGGGGGTAACTACGAGCAGTACTTC. Its protein product is CASSQSGGGNYEQYF.

This chain uses TRBV24-1 with TRBJ1-5, with D maybe TRBD1 (6 bases). The germline V and J ends were trimmed by 5 bases and 6 bases, with 16 bases remaining between them. Germline CDR1 and CDR2: KGHDR and SFDVKD. The CDR3 is 15 residues long. CDR3 sequence reads: CATSAQGWVGQPQHF. CDR3 coding DNA: TGTGCCACCAGTGCACAGGGTTGGGTAGGTCAGCCCCAGCATTTT.

The chain is built from TRBV27 and TRBJ1-2; no firm D call. The CDR3 has 12 amino acids. V shed 11 bases and J shed 0 bases, with 10 bases lying between them. Per the germline V gene, CDR1 is MNHEY and CDR2 is SMNVEV (reference sequence). The CDR3 reads CASMAPNYGYTF. The CDR3, as DNA: TGTGCCTCCATGGCACCTAACTATGGCTACACCTTC.

This clone came up a few times. The gene calls are TRBV27 and TRBJ2-3; D perhaps matches TRBD2 (6 bases). The CDR3 is 14 residues long. V lost 7 bases and J 9 bases, leaving 20 bases between the germline ends. CDR1 is MNHEY and CDR2 is SMNVEV in the germline V gene (reference sequence). Here the CDR3 reads CASTRLDRGGTQYF. The CDR3 DNA follows: TGTGCCAGCACTCGCCTGGACCGGGGAGGCACGCAGTATTTT.

J is TRBJ1-1 and V is TRBV19, with D tentatively TRBD1 (5 bases). The germline CDR1 and CDR2 sequences are LNHDA and SQIVND (reference sequence). Trimming removed 4 bases at V and 0 bases at J, with 18 bases between. This CDR3 has 17 amino acids. CDR3 in DNA: TGTGCCAGTAGTACCGCCTACCAACAGGCCCTGAACACTGAAGCTTTCTTT. Amino acids: CASSTAYQQALNTEAFF. Variable domain in full (rest from reference TRBV19 and TRBJ1-1): DGGITQSPKYLFRKEGQNVTLSCEQNLNHDAMYWYRQDPGQGLRLIYYSQIVNDFQKGDIAEGYSVSREKKESFPLTVTSAQKNPTAFYLCASSTAYQQALNTEAFFGQGTRLTVV.

The CDR3 sequence is CASSLPRKNTEAFF. The DNA for the CDR3 is TGTGCCAGCAGCTTACCGAGGAAGAACACTGAAGCTTTCTTT. The genes are TRBV7-2 and TRBJ1-1, with D unresolved. The ends were cut back, 2 bases at V and 1 base at J, with 8 bases in the middle. Germline CDR1 and CDR2: SGHTA and FQGNSA. CDR3 size: 14 residues.

The gene calls are TRBV18 and TRBJ1-3; possibly TRBD1 for D (5 bases). The length of the CDR3 is 17 residues. Germline CDR1 KGHSH, CDR2 LQKENI. With 3 bases removed from V and 0 bases from J, the gap between germline ends came to 15 bases. The CDR3 nucleotides read TGTGCCAGCTCACCCGGGCAGGGTCGACCCTCTGGAAACACCATATATTTT. It translates to CASSPGQGRPSGNTIYF.

The gene calls are TRBV5-6 and TRBJ2-5, with D possibly TRBD2 on 7 matching bases. The V gene lost 2 bases and the J gene lost 4 bases, with 15 bases spanning the gap. This CDR3 spans 15 amino acids. Germline V lookup: CDR1 SGHDT, CDR2 YYEEEE. For the CDR3, the DNA is TGTGCCAGCAGCTTCCTACAGGGAGGGAGAGAGACCCAGTACTTC. Residues: CASSFLQGGRETQYF.

The rearrangement uses TRBV6-2 or TRBV6-3 and TRBJ2-7; 7 bases are a match to TRBD1. The CDR3 contains 13 residues. Trimming removed 6 bases from V and 1 base from J; junction bases left unmatched: 3. From germline, CDR1 is MNHEY and CDR2 SVGEGT. The CDR3 DNA reads TGTGCCAGCAGCCGGGACAGATCCTACGAGCAGTACGTC. Translated, it gives CASSRDRSYEQYV.

The rearrangement joins TRBV2 to TRBJ1-4, with 11 bases aligning to TRBD1. V was pared by 5 bases and J by 7 bases, with 12 bases of the junction left unmatched. The CDR3 totals 17 residues. The germline gives CDR1 SNHLY, CDR2 FYNNEI. CDR3 coding DNA: TGTGCCAGCAGTTGGGACAGGGGGAGCCTAATGGGTGAAAAACTGTTTTTT. Residues: CASSWDRGSLMGEKLFF.

This sequence joins TRBV7-9 and TRBJ2-7, with TRBD2 as a possible D gene (7 bases). The CDR3 runs to 16 residues. From germline, CDR1 is SEHNR and CDR2 FQNEAQ (reference sequence). V lost 5 bases to trimming and J lost 2 bases, with 19 bases between them. The CDR3 loop reads CASSPLVGGATYEQYF. In DNA form, the CDR3 reads TGTGCCAGCAGCCCGCTGGTTGGGGGGGCCACCTACGAGCAGTACTTC.

The chain carries TRBV24-1 and TRBJ1-5; TRBD1 matches at 9 bases. Germline-derived CDR1 and CDR2 are KGHDR and SFDVKD. The CDR3 runs 16 residues. Trimming cost V 2 bases and J 7 bases; bases outside gene matches: 8. CDR3 region: CATSDSDRGGGQPQHF. CDR3 in DNA: TGTGCCACCAGTGATTCGGACAGGGGCGGGGGGCAGCCCCAGCATTTT.

The V call is TRBV5-8, the J call TRBJ1-1; the match to TRBD1 covers 8 bases. Germline V CDR1 and CDR2: SGHTS, YDEGEE. This CDR3 spans 15 amino acids. The V segment lost 4 bases and the J segment 8 bases; nucleotides outside the gene matches: 13. The CDR3 loop is CASSPLPLYRGEAFF. CDR3 in DNA: TGTGCCAGCAGCCCCCTACCCCTATACAGGGGGGAAGCTTTCTTT.

This sequence joins TRBV19 and TRBJ1-6, with 9 bases identical to TRBD1. The germline gives CDR1 LNHDA, CDR2 SQIVND (reference sequence). The V and J ends lost 5 bases and 8 bases, in that order; junction bases with no gene match: 19. This CDR3 has 19 residues. CDR3 sequence reads: CASSPLALPFDRGYSPLHF. The CDR3 region has the DNA TGTGCCAGTAGTCCCCTCGCTTTACCCTTCGACAGGGGGTATTCACCCCTCCACTTT.

V gene TRBV3-1 (or the pseudogene TRBV3-2) combines with J gene TRBJ2-3, with a tentative D call TRBD2 (6 bases). Germline V gene lookup returns CDR1 LGHDT and CDR2 YNNKEL (reference sequence). The CDR3 sequence is 15 residues long. The germline V and J ends were trimmed by 4 bases and 6 bases, with 17 bases remaining between them. CDR3 nucleotides: TGTGCCAGCAGCCGGACATCGGGGGAGGTGGATACGCAGTATTTT. The encoded protein is CASSRTSGEVDTQYF.

This clone occurred once. V is TRBV6-5 and J is TRBJ2-5, with 7 bases identical to TRBD1. Per the germline V gene, CDR1 is MNHEY and CDR2 is SVGAGI. V shed 2 bases and J 10 bases; nucleotides not matched to a gene: 7. The CDR3 extends over 13 amino acids. CDR3 amino acids: CASSYDRVDGQYF. CDR3 in DNA: TGTGCCAGCAGTTACGACAGGGTCGATGGCCAGTACTTC.

The rearrangement joins TRBV6-1 to TRBJ1-2, with 7 nucleotides matching TRBD1. The ends lost 2 bases at V and 11 bases at J; junction bases unmatched: 5. Germline CDR1 is MNHNS and CDR2 is SASEGT. The CDR3 consists of 12 residues. CDR3 loop: CASSEPDRAYTF. The CDR3 coding sequence is TGTGCCAGCAGTGAACCCGACAGGGCATACACCTTC.

V and J are TRBV4-1 and TRBJ2-3, with TRBD2 as a possible D gene (5 bases). This CDR3 comprises 17 residues. V shed 1 base and J shed 2 bases, with 16 bases lying between them. Per germline, CDR1 MGHRA and CDR2 YSYEKL. Written as DNA, the CDR3 is TGCGCCAGCAGCCAAGGGTTGCTAGCCCTATTCACAGATACGCAGTATTTT. Amino acid sequence: CASSQGLLALFTDTQYF.

Remarks on this clone: Other DNA sequences from this sample encode an identical CDR3 as well. The CDR3 DNA reads TGTGCCACCAGTGATCCCGGACAGGGGGACAATCAGCCCCAGCATTTT. Protein product: CATSDPGQGDNQPQHF. V usage is TRBV24-1 and J usage is TRBJ1-5; the match to TRBD1 covers 10 bases. With V trimmed by 3 bases and J by 3 bases, 4 bases remained unmatched. The germline V gene has CDR1 KGHDR and CDR2 SFDVKD. This CDR3 has 16 residues.

The V and J genes are TRBV29-1 and TRBJ1-5; 8 positions match TRBD1. Germline trimming cut 2 bases from V and 7 bases from J; bases unmatched to any gene: 7. CDR1 is SQVTM, CDR2 ANQGSEA, per germline. CDR3 length: 14 amino acids. The CDR3 region has the DNA TGCAGCGTTGAAACAGGGGGTGGAGGACAGCCCCAGCATTTT. Residues: CSVETGGGGQPQHF.